This T cell receptor beta chain was sequenced during a study of T-cell reconstitution after alpha-beta-depleted transplantation in children. Construction of the TCRbeta library involved unique molecular identifiers. TCRdb independently ran MiXCR on the PCR reads; one entry per CDR3 protein. Among hundreds of thousands of distinct CDR3 sequences listed, over 15% were seen once. V lost 3 bases and J lost 13, with 24 bases in between. CDR3 length: 15 residues. CDR1 is ENHRY and CDR2 is SYGVKD in the germline V gene. This chain links TRBV10-3 with TRBJ1-1; a weak D match, TRBD1 (5 bases). This receptor was taken from a human donor who donated a stem cell graft to a child with acute myeloid leukemia. The sample consisted of PBMCs from the stem cell graft donor, taken from the stem cell graft. The CDR3 loop reads CAISDRLTAGSGVFF. The CDR3 nucleotides read TGTGCCATCAGTGACCGCCTGACGGCGGGCTCGGGGGTTTTCTTT.